In this sample, the clone carrying this TCR beta chain turned up a few times. Antigen unknown. The sample comes from a study of PD-1 blockade in mismatch repair-deficient tumors. Whole-study context: Enrolled about 2012-2016, patients had progressing, pretreated mismatch repair-deficient cancers of about twelve types.

Sequencing was performed with immunoSEQ multiplex PCR; in TCRdb, only in-frame clones are kept and a portion is missing. The data hold some 120,000 clones, with 85% to 90% observed a single time. Germline V gene lookup returns CDR1 SNHLY and CDR2 FYNNEI. The V and J ends lost 4 bases and 5 bases, in that order; junction bases with no gene match: 7. There are 14 residues in the CDR3. Broader study findings: Rapid post-treatment expansion, then contraction, generally preceding radiologic response, marked tumor-resident clones.

Mismatch repair deficiency was confirmed in all patients, by PCR or immunohistochemistry. A few pembrolizumab responders had their TCRs sequenced. The chain couples TRBV2 to TRBJ1-2; 7 positions agree with TRBD1. Material: peripheral blood, obtained 44 weeks after starting pembrolizumab. The source of this sequence is an adult with mismatch repair-deficient cancer. CDR3 nucleotide sequence: TGTGCCAGCAGTGTTACCGGGACAGAGTATGGCTACACCTTC. This sequence encodes CASSVTGTEYGYTF.